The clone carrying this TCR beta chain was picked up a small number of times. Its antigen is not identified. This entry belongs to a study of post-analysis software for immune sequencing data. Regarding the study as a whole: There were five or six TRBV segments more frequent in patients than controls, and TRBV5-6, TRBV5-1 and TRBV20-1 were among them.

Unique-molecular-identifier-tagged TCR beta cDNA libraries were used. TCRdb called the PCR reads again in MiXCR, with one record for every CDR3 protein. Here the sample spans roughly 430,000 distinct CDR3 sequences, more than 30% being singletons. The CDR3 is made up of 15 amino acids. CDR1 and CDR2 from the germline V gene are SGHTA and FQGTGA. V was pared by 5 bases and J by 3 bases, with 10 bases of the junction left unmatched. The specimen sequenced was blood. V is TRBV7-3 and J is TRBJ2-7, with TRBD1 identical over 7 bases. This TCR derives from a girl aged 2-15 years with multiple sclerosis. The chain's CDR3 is CASSAERQGDYEQYF. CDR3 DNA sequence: TGTGCCAGCAGCGCCGAGAGACAGGGAGACTACGAGCAGTACTTC.